One and the same sample provided the 25 T cell receptor beta chains below, sequenced in a study of blood T cell repertoires in COVID-19. Repertoires were generated with immunoSEQ multiplex PCR, while TCRdb's copy carries only in-frame clones and drops some. The sample includes 65,000 to 85,000 clones, roughly 89% of them seen just once. Sequences were obtained from peripheral blood. These TCRs come from a man in his forties or fifties with active COVID-19.

The chain combines TRBV6-6 with TRBJ1-5, with 9 bases matching TRBD1. CDR3 length equals 15 residues. With 7 bases clipped from V and 7 bases from J, the junction kept 11 bases outside the gene matches. Germline-derived CDR1 and CDR2 are MNHNY and SVGAGI (reference sequence). The CDR3 nucleotides read TGTGCCAGCACCATCCCGGGACAGGGTGGACAGCCCCAGCATTTT. It yields the protein CASTIPGQGGQPQHF.

The chain links TRBV19 to TRBJ2-5, with 8 bases matching TRBD2. CDR1 is LNHDA, CDR2 SQIVND, per germline (reference sequence). The CDR3 is 15 residues long. V shed 2 bases and J 7 bases; nucleotides not matched to a gene: 9. CDR3 in amino acids: CASSIPGTRRGTQYF. DNA for the CDR3: TGTGCCAGTAGTATACCCGGGACTAGGAGAGGGACCCAGTACTTC.

This chain joins TRBV10-3 and TRBJ2-7, with TRBD1 matching 7 bases. After removal of 4 bases from V and 2 bases from J, the junction contained 8 bases not matched to a gene. The CDR3 loop spans 15 amino acids. Looked up from germline, CDR1 is ENHRY and CDR2 is SYGVKD. CDR3 protein: CAISGGQKNAYEQYF. CDR3 nucleotide sequence: TGTGCCATCAGTGGGGGACAGAAGAACGCCTACGAGCAGTACTTC.

The chain recombines TRBV7-2 with TRBJ1-1; perhaps TRBD1 as D (6 bases). The V end was cut by 4 bases, the J end by 1 base, with 7 bases between. This CDR3 contains 13 residues. Per germline, CDR1 SGHTA and CDR2 FQGNSA. DNA of the CDR3: TGTGCCAGCAGCTGGGGACAGAACACTGAAGCTTTCTTT. It codes for CASSWGQNTEAFF.

CDR3 nucleotides: TGTGCCAGCAGTTACGGACGGGACAGGGGAAGAACTGAAGCTTTCTTT. This encodes CASSYGRDRGRTEAFF. This sequence joins TRBV6-5 and TRBJ1-1; TRBD1 matches 10 bases. This CDR3 region has 16 residues. CDR1 MNHEY and CDR2 SVGAGI come from the germline V gene. V was clipped by 2 bases and J by 5 bases; unmatched bases: 8.

The genes are TRBV10-3 and TRBJ2-3, with 7 bases fitting TRBD2. CDR3 length: 16 amino acids. Germline trimming cut 0 bases from V and 4 bases from J; bases unmatched to any gene: 7. CDR1 and CDR2 (germline): ENHRY, SYGVKD. CDR3 loop: CAISESGHREADTQYF. The CDR3 DNA sequence: TGTGCCATCAGTGAGTCCGGCCACCGGGAGGCAGATACGCAGTATTTT.

Here the CDR3 reads CASSLGQGAGNTIYF. Written as DNA, the CDR3 is TGTGCCAGCAGCTTGGGACAGGGGGCAGGAAACACCATATATTTT. J is TRBJ1-3 and V is TRBV7-9, with TRBD1 identical over 12 bases. This CDR3 spans 15 amino acids. Germline lookup yields CDR1 SEHNR and CDR2 FQNEAQ (reference sequence). The ends lost 3 bases at V and 4 bases at J; junction bases unmatched: 1.

This chain uses TRBV10-2 with TRBJ2-7; 13 bases match TRBD2. After removal of 8 bases from V and 2 bases from J, the junction contained 12 bases not matched to a gene. This CDR3 contains 17 residues. The germline CDR1 and CDR2 sequences are WSHSY and SAAADI. The CDR3 here is CASASRTSGGLAYEQYF. CDR3 DNA: TGCGCCAGCGCTTCTCGGACTAGCGGGGGCCTAGCCTACGAGCAGTACTTC.

The genes are TRBV21-1 and TRBJ2-7; the table's TRBD2 call for D was not verified on the DNA. TRBV21-1 is annotated as a pseudogene. The CDR3 is made up of 15 amino acids. The CDR3: CASSKKPNYTYEQYF. CDR3 bases: TGTGCCAGCAGCAAAAAGCCCAACTACACCTACGAGCAGTACTTC.

V usage is TRBV3-1 (or the pseudogene TRBV3-2) and J usage is TRBJ1-2, with 9 bases aligning to TRBD1. Germline CDR1 reads LGHDT; CDR2 reads YNNKEL (reference sequence). V lost 2 bases to trimming and J lost 7 bases; unmatched junction nucleotides: 8. The CDR3 has 15 residues. The DNA for the CDR3 is TGTGCCAGCAGCCAACCGGGACAGGGCAATCCTGGCTACACCTTC. This sequence encodes CASSQPGQGNPGYTF.

The V call is TRBV7-8, the J call TRBJ2-2, with D maybe TRBD1 (6 bases). The CDR3 covers 17 residues. Trimming shortened V by 5 bases and J by 5 bases, and 21 bases separated the two germline ends. CDR1 is SGHVS and CDR2 is FQNEAQ in the germline V gene. The CDR3 DNA follows: TGTGCCAGCAGCACACAGGGTTCGTCCTTGGCGACCGGGGAGCTGTTTTTT. This translates into CASSTQGSSLATGELFF.

The chain couples TRBV29-1 to TRBJ2-3, with 7 positions matching TRBD1. There are 13 residues in the CDR3. Trimming cost V 4 bases and J 4 bases; bases outside gene matches: 5. Germline V gives CDR1 SQVTM, CDR2 ANQGSEA. The CDR3 is CSVGQGRPDTQYF. The CDR3, as DNA: TGCAGCGTTGGACAGGGCCGCCCAGATACGCAGTATTTT.

V and J are TRBV4-1 and TRBJ2-3; TRBD2 is a possible D gene (6 bases). Per germline, CDR1 MGHRA and CDR2 YSYEKL. The V gene lost 4 bases and the J gene lost 4 bases, with 18 bases spanning the gap. The CDR3 sequence is 16 residues long. DNA for the CDR3: TGCGCCAGCAGCCCTTTGGGGCGTCCGGGGGCAGATACGCAGTATTTT. Amino acid sequence: CASSPLGRPGADTQYF.

The rearrangement uses TRBV5-1 and TRBJ1-1; tentative D call: TRBD1 (6 bases). Germline CDR1 SGHRS, CDR2 YFSETQ. The CDR3 totals 13 residues. V shed 5 bases and J shed 4 bases, with 12 bases lying between them. The CDR3 sequence: CASSLGQFTEAFF. In DNA form, the CDR3 reads TGCGCCAGCAGTTTAGGACAGTTCACTGAAGCTTTCTTT.

In DNA, the CDR3 is TGCGCCAGCAGCCTCCGCAGGACAGGGTCCTACGAGCAGTACTTC. This sequence encodes CASSLRRTGSYEQYF. The rearrangement links TRBV4-3 to TRBJ2-7, with 8 bases identical to TRBD1. The germline CDR1 and CDR2 sequences are LGHNA and YSLEER. Losses at the gene ends were 4 bases for V and 1 base for J; bases not matched to a gene: 6. The CDR3 contains 15 residues.

The V gene is TRBV5-5, the J gene TRBJ2-5; D is ambiguous. The germline V gene encodes CDR1 SGHKS and CDR2 YYEKEE (reference sequence). This CDR3 region has 14 residues. Trimming removed 5 bases at V and 0 bases at J, with 11 bases between. The CDR3 reads CASSERRDQETQYF. The CDR3 DNA sequence: TGTGCCAGCAGTGAAAGGAGAGACCAAGAGACCCAGTACTTC.

The chain links TRBV10-3 to TRBJ2-7; 9 bases match TRBD1. V shed 9 bases, J shed 6 bases, and the junction held 9 bases outside the gene matches. Germline CDR1 is ENHRY and CDR2 is SYGVKD. The CDR3 has 13 amino acids. The CDR3 spells CAMGTGNTGEQYF. CDR3 bases: TGTGCCATGGGGACAGGGAATACTGGCGAGCAGTACTTC.

The chain employs TRBV5-6 and TRBJ1-1; TRBD1 agrees at 10 bases. The germline gives CDR1 SGHDT, CDR2 YYEEEE. The V gene end was trimmed by 3 bases and the J gene end by 5 bases; junction bases not matched to a gene: 10. The CDR3 is made up of 16 amino acids. Written as DNA, the CDR3 is TGTGCCAGCAGCTCCGGATCGGACAGGGGGAGGACTGAAGCTTTCTTT. This codes for CASSSGSDRGRTEAFF.

CDR3 bases: TGTGCCAGCAAAACAGGGGGCGAGGGTGAAAAACTGTTTTTT. Translated, it gives CASKTGGEGEKLFF. The genes are TRBV6-5 and TRBJ1-4; 9 positions match TRBD1. The germline gives CDR1 MNHEY, CDR2 SVGAGI. This CDR3 region has 14 residues. The V segment lost 7 bases and the J segment 7 bases; nucleotides outside the gene matches: 7.

This sequence joins TRBV19 and TRBJ2-5, with TRBD2 as a possible D gene (7 bases). V was shortened by 6 bases and J by 5 bases, with 22 bases between the two germline ends. CDR3 length: 16 residues. Germline V gene data show CDR1 as LNHDA and CDR2 as SQIVND (reference sequence). Here the CDR3 DNA reads TGTGCCAGTAGATCCACGGTCGGGGGGCAGGGGGAGACCCAGTACTTC. Protein sequence: CASRSTVGGQGETQYF.

V usage is TRBV7-9 and J usage is TRBJ2-7, with 7 nucleotides matching TRBD2. CDR3 size: 13 residues. The V gene's germline CDR1 is SEHNR and CDR2 FQNEAQ (reference sequence). V lost 1 base, J lost 6 bases, and 3 bases stayed unmatched. CDR3 loop: CASSLGGGGEQYF. As DNA, the CDR3 is TGTGCCAGCAGCTTAGGCGGGGGAGGCGAGCAGTACTTC.

V and J are TRBV5-4 and TRBJ1-3; D may be TRBD1 (5 bases). CDR3 length: 16 residues. Trimming shortened V by 0 bases and J by 0 bases, and 10 bases separated the two germline ends. Germline V CDR1 and CDR2: SGHNT, YYREEE (reference sequence). As DNA, the CDR3 is TGTGCCAGCAGCTTGGAGGGGTCCCTCTCTGGAAACACCATATATTTT. It specifies CASSLEGSLSGNTIYF. The complete variable domain, with remaining parts taken from reference TRBV5-4 and TRBJ1-3, reads ETGVTQSPTHLIKTRGQQVTLRCSSQSGHNTVSWYQQALGQGPQFIFQYYREEENGRGNFPPRFSGLQFPNYSSELNVNALELDDSALYLCASSLEGSLSGNTIYFGEGSWLTVV.

The CDR3 DNA sequence: TGCGCCAGAAATACCGGGACAGGGGGTTCAGATACGCAGTATTTT. Translated, it gives CARNTGTGGSDTQYF. The rearrangement joins TRBV10-1 to TRBJ2-3; 11 nucleotides line up with TRBD1. Germline CDR1 reads WNHNN; CDR2 reads SYGVQD (reference sequence). The V and J ends lost 9 bases and 4 bases, in that order; junction bases with no gene match: 9. This CDR3 spans 15 amino acids.

The rearrangement joins TRBV10-2 to TRBJ1-1; 10 nucleotides align to TRBD1. CDR1 and CDR2 (germline): WSHSY, SAAADI. The ends lost 6 bases at V and 10 bases at J; junction bases unmatched: 8. The CDR3 covers 13 residues. Here the CDR3 reads CASRPDRGRAAFF. The CDR3 DNA reads TGCGCCAGCAGACCAGACAGGGGGCGGGCAGCTTTCTTT.

The rearrangement uses TRBV5-1 and TRBJ2-5, with TRBD2 matching over 9 bases. Germline lookup yields CDR1 SGHRS and CDR2 YFSETQ. V was clipped by 0 bases and J by 4 bases; unmatched bases: 7. The CDR3 has 16 residues. The CDR3 nucleotides read TGCGCCAGCAGCTTGGGTCTAGCGGGGAATGGAGAGACCCAGTACTTC. Protein product: CASSLGLAGNGETQYF.